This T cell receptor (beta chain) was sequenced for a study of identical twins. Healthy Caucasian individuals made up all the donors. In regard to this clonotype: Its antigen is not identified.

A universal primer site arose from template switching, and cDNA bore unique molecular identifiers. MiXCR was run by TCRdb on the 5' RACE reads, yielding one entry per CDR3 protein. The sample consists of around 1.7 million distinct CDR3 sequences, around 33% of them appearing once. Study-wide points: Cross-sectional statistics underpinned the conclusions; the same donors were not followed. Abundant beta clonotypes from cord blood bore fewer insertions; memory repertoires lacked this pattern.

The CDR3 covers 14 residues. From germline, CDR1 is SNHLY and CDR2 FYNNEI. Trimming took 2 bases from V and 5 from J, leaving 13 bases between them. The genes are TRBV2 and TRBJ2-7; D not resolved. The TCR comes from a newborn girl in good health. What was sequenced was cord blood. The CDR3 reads CASSENTYPHEQYF. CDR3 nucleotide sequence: TGTGCCAGCAGTGAAAACACGTACCCTCACGAGCAGTACTTC.